This paragraph covers one T cell receptor beta chain sequence. The antigen is not known. The V and J ends lost 5 bases and 0 bases, in that order; junction bases with no gene match: 7. CDR1 SGHVS and CDR2 FNYEAQ come from the germline V gene. The CDR3 extends over 17 amino acids. It was with 60 Vbeta and 13 Jbeta primers that the PCR ran. As processed by the authors: Roughly 10 million shared chains were among roughly 81 million unique TCR beta chains counted in a later analysis. The table came from immunoSEQ multiplex PCR; TCRdb's copy has only in-frame clones and leaves some out. The DNA gave D and trimming, while V, J and clone size come from that table. The listing contains 150,000 to 200,000 clones. This entry belongs to a study of cytomegalovirus exposure and HLA in healthy donors. Study-level results: Analysis was carried out at a later point, and it linked a missense DCLRE1C variant to TCR beta V- and J-gene trimming.

The TCR was taken from a woman in her late teens or twenties in good health and CMV-seropositive. J is TRBJ2-7 and V is TRBV7-6, with TRBD2 matching 13 bases. Sequencing was done on a sample of PBMCs. The chain's CDR3 is CASSLLAGGESSYEQYF. The CDR3 DNA reads TGTGCCAGCAGCCTACTAGCGGGGGGGGAGAGCTCCTACGAGCAGTACTTC.